The present T cell receptor (beta chain) was sequenced within a study of early T cells in non-severe SARS-CoV-2 infection. Study details: Sequencing targeted bulk RNA from unsorted whole blood, leaving chains unpaired.

Trimming took 2 bases from V and 2 from J, leaving 13 bases between them. The CDR3 is 15 residues long. Germline assignment: CDR1 MNHNY and CDR2 SVGAGI (reference sequence). To note about this clonotype: Its target is unknown.

Unique molecular identifier tags were affixed to discrete cDNA molecules. Each CDR3 protein is one row after TCRdb ran MiXCR on the 5' RACE reads. Among 30,000 to 45,000 distinct CDR3 sequences listed, roughly 5.6% were seen once. Points from the study as a whole: Anti-spike CD8 specificities were favored by VDJdb matching, whose results missed private and CD4 specificities.

This TCR derives from an adult who was a healthcare worker with PCR-confirmed SARS-CoV-2 infection or an uninfected control (not recorded which). This chain joins TRBV6-6 and TRBJ2-7; unclear D gene. Sequences were obtained from whole blood. In DNA form, the CDR3 reads TGTGCCAGCAGTTACCCGGAAAAGAGCGCCTACGAGCAGTACTTC. It is translated as CASSYPEKSAYEQYF.